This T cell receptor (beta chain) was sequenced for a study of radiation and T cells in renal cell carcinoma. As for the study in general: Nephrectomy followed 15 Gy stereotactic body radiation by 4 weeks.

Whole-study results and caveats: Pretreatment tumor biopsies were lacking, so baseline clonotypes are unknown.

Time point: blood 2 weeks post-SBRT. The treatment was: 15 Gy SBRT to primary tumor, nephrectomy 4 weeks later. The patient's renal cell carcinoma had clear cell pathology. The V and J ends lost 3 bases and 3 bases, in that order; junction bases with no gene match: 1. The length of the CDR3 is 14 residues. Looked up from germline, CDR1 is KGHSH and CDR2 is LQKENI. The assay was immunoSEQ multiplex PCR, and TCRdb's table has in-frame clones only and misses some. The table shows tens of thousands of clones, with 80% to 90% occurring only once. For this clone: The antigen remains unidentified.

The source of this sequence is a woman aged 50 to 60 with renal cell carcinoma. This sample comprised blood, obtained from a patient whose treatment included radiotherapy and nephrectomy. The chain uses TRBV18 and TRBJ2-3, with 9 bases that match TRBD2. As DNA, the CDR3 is TGTGCCAGCTCACCTAGCGGGGGTACAGATACGCAGTATTTT. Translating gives CASSPSGGTDTQYF.